This T cell receptor beta chain was identified in a study of identical twins. V lost 6 bases to trimming and J lost 0 bases; unmatched junction nucleotides: 10. The length of the CDR3 is 17 residues. TCRdb itself ran the 5' RACE reads through MiXCR, one entry per CDR3 protein. The data show more than 600,000 distinct CDR3 sequences, with over 15% seen just once and roughly 13% held by the top ten. This clonotype showed up many times. The sample was also reused in another study, on T cells expressing NK-cell markers. That paper adds: Several experiments confined sorting to alpha-beta TCR T cells with an anti-gamma-delta TCR antibody.

The TCR originated in a woman under 30 in good health. Sequencing was performed on PBMCs. The rearrangement uses TRBV12-3 or TRBV12-4 and TRBJ2-4, with 8 bases fitting TRBD1. CDR3 residues: CASSTTGAPLAKNIQYF. The CDR3 DNA is TGTGCCAGCAGCACGACAGGGGCCCCTCTAGCCAAAAACATTCAGTACTTC.